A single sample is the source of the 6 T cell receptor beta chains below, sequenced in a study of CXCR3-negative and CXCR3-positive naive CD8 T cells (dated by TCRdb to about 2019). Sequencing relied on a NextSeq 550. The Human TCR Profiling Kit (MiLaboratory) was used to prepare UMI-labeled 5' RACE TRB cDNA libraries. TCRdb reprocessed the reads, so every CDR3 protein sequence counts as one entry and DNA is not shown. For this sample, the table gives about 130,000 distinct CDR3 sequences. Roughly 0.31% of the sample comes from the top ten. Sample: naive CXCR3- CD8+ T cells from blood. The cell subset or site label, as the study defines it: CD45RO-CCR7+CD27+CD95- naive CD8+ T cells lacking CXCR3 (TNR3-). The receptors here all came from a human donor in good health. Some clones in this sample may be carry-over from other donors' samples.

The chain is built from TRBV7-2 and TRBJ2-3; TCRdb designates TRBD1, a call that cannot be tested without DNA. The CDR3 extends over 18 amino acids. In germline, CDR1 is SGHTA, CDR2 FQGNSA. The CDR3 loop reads CASSSSERGSGYTDTQYF.

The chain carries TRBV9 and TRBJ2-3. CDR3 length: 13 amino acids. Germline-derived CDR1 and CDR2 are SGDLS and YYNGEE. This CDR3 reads CASSVTSTDTQYF.

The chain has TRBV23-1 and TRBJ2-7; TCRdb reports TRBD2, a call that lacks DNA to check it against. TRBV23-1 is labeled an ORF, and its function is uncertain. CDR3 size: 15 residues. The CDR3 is CASSQFRDSPYEQYF.

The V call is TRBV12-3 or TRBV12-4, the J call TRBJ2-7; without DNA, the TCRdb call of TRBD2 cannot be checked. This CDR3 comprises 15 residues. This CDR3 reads CASSLSRAVSHEQYF.

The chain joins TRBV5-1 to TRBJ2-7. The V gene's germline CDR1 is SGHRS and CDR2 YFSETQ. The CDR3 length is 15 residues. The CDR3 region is CASSLSGSSSYEQYF.

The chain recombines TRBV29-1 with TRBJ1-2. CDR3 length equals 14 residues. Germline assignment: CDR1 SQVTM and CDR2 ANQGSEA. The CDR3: CSVEDRTEGFGYTF.